The 12 T cell receptor beta chains listed next were all sequenced from one sample in a study of cytomegalovirus exposure and HLA in healthy donors. Only in-frame clones appear in the TCRdb table, and some are missing; sequencing was by immunoSEQ multiplex PCR. The data hold some 240,000 clones, with roughly 84% observed a single time. Sequences were obtained from PBMCs. The source of these receptors is a woman aged 18 to 35 in good health and CMV-seropositive.

The genes are TRBV30 and TRBJ2-3; D is unclear. This CDR3 contains 13 residues. V lost 0 bases, J lost 3 bases, and 7 bases lay in between. Germline CDR1 reads GTSNPN; CDR2 reads SVGIG (reference sequence). The CDR3 sequence: CAWSVYSTDTQYF. In DNA form, the CDR3 reads TGTGCCTGGAGTGTCTATTCTACAGATACGCAGTATTTT.

J is TRBJ2-2 and V is TRBV5-1, with TRBD2 matching over 10 bases. CDR1 and CDR2 (germline): SGHRS, YFSETQ. CDR3 size: 17 residues. After removal of 4 bases from V and 5 bases from J, the junction contained 11 bases not matched to a gene. CDR3 nucleotides: TGCGCCAGCAGCGTAAACCTAGCGGGAGTTAGAACCGGGGAGCTGTTTTTT. This codes for CASSVNLAGVRTGELFF.

The rearrangement joins TRBV6-4 to TRBJ2-1; 11 bases fit TRBD2. The CDR3 totals 15 residues. Germline V gene sequence: CDR1 MRHNA, CDR2 SNTAGT. The J segment lost 10 bases and the V segment lost 2 bases, leaving 7 bases of the junction unmatched. CDR3 DNA sequence: TGTGCCAGCAGTGACGAACTAGCGGGAGCTGCCGAGCAGTTCTTC. This sequence encodes CASSDELAGAAEQFF.

This clone was recorded once. The chain uses TRBV27 and TRBJ2-7; 10 positions agree with TRBD1. The CDR3 is 13 amino acids. Germline lookup yields CDR1 MNHEY and CDR2 SMNVEV (reference sequence). Losses at the gene ends were 8 bases for V and 5 bases for J; bases not matched to a gene: 6. The CDR3 spells CASARGTGDEQYF. The CDR3 DNA follows: TGTGCCAGCGCCCGCGGGACAGGGGACGAGCAGTACTTC.

The chain has TRBV7-8 and TRBJ2-3, with 7 bases matching TRBD2. In germline, CDR1 is SGHVS, CDR2 FQNEAQ. CDR3 length: 17 residues. V shed 3 bases and J 1 base; nucleotides not matched to a gene: 10. CDR3: CASSFRGVGGGTDTQYF. CDR3 coding DNA: TGTGCCAGCAGCTTCCGGGGTGTGGGAGGGGGCACAGATACGCAGTATTTT.

V gene TRBV30 combines with J gene TRBJ1-1, with 7 bases identical to TRBD1. V shed 1 base, J shed 4 bases, and the junction held 9 bases outside the gene matches. The CDR3 covers 15 residues. From germline, CDR1 is GTSNPN and CDR2 SVGIG (reference sequence). This CDR3 reads CAWSATRQGSTEAFF. The DNA of the CDR3 is TGTGCCTGGAGTGCTACGCGACAGGGATCCACTGAAGCTTTCTTT.

This chain's CDR3 is CASSDRRSGTDTQYF. CDR3 DNA: TGCGCCAGCAGTGATCGGCGGAGTGGGACAGATACGCAGTATTTT. This chain uses TRBV10-1 with TRBJ2-3, with D unresolved. There are 15 residues in the CDR3. The V gene's germline CDR1 is WNHNN and CDR2 SYGVQD (reference sequence). Trimming removed 3 bases from V and 3 bases from J, with 13 bases in between.

The V and J genes are TRBV2 and TRBJ1-5; tentatively, D is TRBD1 (6 bases). There are 12 residues in the CDR3. V lost 6 bases to trimming and J lost 7 bases, with 10 bases between them. Per germline, CDR1 SNHLY and CDR2 FYNNEI. CDR3 nucleotides: TGTGCCAGCAGCGCCGACAGGCAGCCCCAGCATTTT. Residues: CASSADRQPQHF.

The chain employs TRBV7-9 and TRBJ2-1; TRBD1 matches at 11 bases. The germline V gene encodes CDR1 SEHNR and CDR2 FQNEAQ (reference sequence). Trimming at V came to 1 base and at J to 8 bases, leaving 4 bases not matched to a gene. The CDR3 extends over 15 amino acids. Written as DNA, the CDR3 is TGTGCCAGCAGCTTAGGGAGGACAGGGGGCCATGAGCAGTTCTTC. It codes for CASSLGRTGGHEQFF.

This chain joins TRBV5-1 and TRBJ1-1; D remains ambiguous. The V gene's germline CDR1 is SGHRS and CDR2 YFSETQ. The CDR3 is 14 amino acids. The germline V and J ends were trimmed by 0 bases and 3 bases, with 9 bases remaining between them. CDR3 nucleotides: TGCGCCAGCAGCTTGGGCCAGTCGCACACTGAAGCTTTCTTT. Amino acid sequence: CASSLGQSHTEAFF.

The rearrangement uses TRBV30 and TRBJ2-7; D is unresolved. The CDR3 sequence is 14 residues long. The V gene's germline CDR1 is GTSNPN and CDR2 SVGIG (reference sequence). Trimming took 0 bases from V and 0 from J, leaving 9 bases between them. The CDR3 reads CAWSVPPSSYEQYF. As DNA, the CDR3 is TGTGCCTGGAGTGTCCCACCCAGCTCCTACGAGCAGTACTTC. Filled out from reference TRBV30 and TRBJ2-7, the complete variable domain reads SQTIHQWPATLVQPVGSPLSLECTVEGTSNPNLYWYRQAAGRGLQLLFYSVGIGQISSEVPQNLSASRPQDRQFILSSKKLLLSDSGFYLCAWSVPPSSYEQYFGPGTRLTVT.

This clone turned up a few times. The chain employs TRBV6-6 and TRBJ2-7, with TRBD2 matching 9 bases. Per germline, CDR1 MNHNY and CDR2 SVGAGI (reference sequence). The junction had 12 bases not matched to a gene; V was cut back by 0 bases and J by 9 bases. CDR3 length: 16 amino acids. CDR3 nucleotides: TGTGCCAGCAGTTACTCTGTTCAGACTAGCGGTGCAGGGCAGTACTTC. It codes for CASSYSVQTSGAGQYF.